The rows below give T cell receptor beta chains drawn from one sample of a study of human T cells and chemical hapten exposure. TCRdb fed the RACE reads into MiXCR, producing one record per CDR3 protein. The sample lists more than 300,000 distinct CDR3 sequences; approximately 5.1% were seen once. Specimen: whole blood, collected in connection with sensitization to the hapten diphenylcyclopropenone (DPC). All receptors derive from a woman aged 50 to 65 with alopecia areata. Some clones in this sample may be carry-over from other donors' samples. Each CDR3 is given with its conserved first and last residue. D genes are given only for firm matches. Only some rows state a clone size, as once, few, many or a class for expanded clones.

V: TRBV5-1
D: -
J: TRBJ2-7
size: many
CDR3: CASSLSANTYEQYF
DNA: TGCGCCAGCAGCTTGTCAGCTAACACCTACGAGCAGTACTTC

V: TRBV7-2
D: -
J: TRBJ2-6
size: many
CDR3: CASSLGRLSSGANVLTF
DNA: TGTGCCAGCAGCTTAGGGCGGCTAAGCTCTGGGGCCAACGTCCTGACTTTC

V: TRBV7-9
D: -
J: TRBJ1-1
size: few
CDR3: CASSLESYTEAFF
DNA: TGTGCCAGCAGCTTAGAATCCTACACTGAAGCTTTCTTT

V: TRBV2
D: -
J: TRBJ2-1
size: -
CDR3: CASTADLNEQFF
DNA: TGTGCCAGCACCGCGGACCTCAATGAGCAGTTCTTC

V: TRBV11-2
D: -
J: TRBJ2-1
size: -
CDR3: CASSFGSEQFF
DNA: TGTGCCAGCAGCTTTGGGAGTGAGCAGTTCTTC

V: TRBV7-2
D: -
J: TRBJ2-2
size: many
CDR3: CASSLRPDGSGELFF
DNA: TGTGCCAGCAGCCTCCGACCCGATGGGTCCGGGGAGCTGTTTTTT

V: TRBV5-6
D: -
J: TRBJ1-1
size: few
CDR3: CASSPAGVRGRTEAFF
DNA: TGTGCCAGCAGCCCCGCGGGAGTCAGGGGACGCACTGAAGCTTTCTTT

V: TRBV3-1
D: -
J: TRBJ2-2
size: many
CDR3: CASSQTGSGELFF
DNA: TGTGCCAGCAGCCAAACTGGGTCCGGGGAGCTGTTTTTT

V: TRBV7-9
D: TRBD1
J: TRBJ2-5
size: many
CDR3: CASSSDRDQETQYF
DNA: TGTGCCAGCAGTTCGGACAGGGACCAAGAGACCCAGTACTTC

V: TRBV11-3
D: TRBD1
J: TRBJ2-1
size: -
CDR3: CASSPTGTGGNEQFF
DNA: TGTGCCAGCAGCCCCACCGGGACAGGGGGCAATGAGCAGTTCTTC

V: TRBV27
D: TRBD2
J: TRBJ2-3
size: many
CDR3: CASSLSPSGGTDTQYF
DNA: TGTGCCAGCAGTTTATCGCCTAGCGGGGGCACAGATACGCAGTATTTT

V: TRBV6-5
D: -
J: TRBJ2-1
size: many
CDR3: CASRRRRGSYNEQFF
DNA: TGTGCCAGCAGGAGGCGCCGGGGCTCCTACAATGAGCAGTTCTTC

V: TRBV7-2
D: -
J: TRBJ1-5
size: many
CDR3: CASSLATTEYQPQHF
DNA: TGTGCCAGCAGCTTAGCGACCACAGAATATCAGCCCCAGCATTTT

V: TRBV12-5
D: -
J: TRBJ2-1
size: many
CDR3: CASAIHEQFF
DNA: TGTGCTAGTGCCATCCATGAGCAGTTCTTC

V: TRBV6-5
D: -
J: TRBJ2-4
size: -
CDR3: CASSYSSIAKNIQYF
DNA: TGTGCCAGCAGTTACTCGTCCATAGCCAAAAACATTCAGTACTTC

V: TRBV6-2/TRBV6-3
D: TRBD2
J: TRBJ2-3
size: -
CDR3: CASSYRPSGAFITQYF
DNA: TGTGCCAGCAGTTACAGGCCTAGCGGGGCTTTCATTACGCAGTATTTT

V: TRBV29-1
D: -
J: TRBJ2-5
size: many
CDR3: CSAGGLGGVETQYF
DNA: TGCAGCGCCGGGGGGCTCGGGGGAGTAGAGACCCAGTACTTC

V: TRBV9
D: -
J: TRBJ2-1
size: many
CDR3: CASSVYDEQFF
DNA: TGTGCCAGCAGCGTTTATGATGAGCAGTTCTTC

V: TRBV6-1
D: TRBD1
J: TRBJ1-2
size: few
CDR3: CASSVEGTEPNYGYTF
DNA: TGTGCCAGCAGTGTGGAGGGGACAGAACCTAACTATGGCTACACCTTC

V: TRBV28
D: TRBD1
J: TRBJ2-1
size: few
CDR3: CASSPLGGTGNEQFF
DNA: TGTGCCAGCAGTCCCCTGGGCGGGACAGGGAATGAGCAGTTCTTC

V: TRBV6-2/TRBV6-3
D: TRBD1
J: TRBJ1-5
size: -
CDR3: CASANTGGRQPQHF
DNA: TGTGCCAGCGCAAATACAGGGGGCAGGCAGCCCCAGCATTTT

V: TRBV11-2
D: -
J: TRBJ2-5
size: few
CDR3: CASSLADRTETQYF
DNA: TGTGCCAGCAGCTTAGCTGACAGGACAGAGACCCAGTACTTC

V: TRBV6-2/TRBV6-3
D: -
J: TRBJ1-5
size: many
CDR3: CASSYSGGGEPQHF
DNA: TGTGCCAGCAGTTACTCCGGGGGCGGGGAGCCCCAGCATTTT

V: TRBV7-2
D: -
J: TRBJ2-1
size: many
CDR3: CASSLVGSDNEQFF
DNA: TGTGCCAGCAGCTTAGTGGGTAGCGACAATGAGCAGTTCTTC

V: TRBV6-1
D: TRBD2
J: TRBJ2-3
size: -
CDR3: CASSEWDSGGVVDTQYF
DNA: TGTGCCAGCAGTGAATGGGATAGCGGGGGGGTCGTAGATACGCAGTATTTT

V: TRBV10-3
D: -
J: TRBJ1-4
size: -
CDR3: CAIRGRENEKLFF
DNA: TGTGCCATCAGAGGCCGGGAGAATGAAAAACTGTTTTTT

V: TRBV5-5
D: TRBD1
J: TRBJ1-5
size: many
CDR3: CASSGDRGLQPQHF
DNA: TGTGCCAGCAGTGGCGACAGGGGATTACAGCCCCAGCATTTT

V: TRBV6-2/TRBV6-3
D: -
J: TRBJ1-5
size: many
CDR3: CASRDSDQPQHF
DNA: TGTGCCAGCAGGGACAGCGATCAGCCCCAGCATTTT

V: TRBV6-2/TRBV6-3
D: TRBD2
J: TRBJ2-7
size: many
CDR3: CASSRSSGVAPEQYF
DNA: TGTGCCAGCAGTCGGTCTAGCGGCGTCGCCCCCGAGCAGTACTTC

V: TRBV12-3/TRBV12-4
D: -
J: TRBJ1-6
size: few
CDR3: CASKHTGNNSPLHF
DNA: TGTGCCAGCAAACATACAGGGAATAATTCACCCCTCCACTTT

V: TRBV6-5
D: -
J: TRBJ1-1
size: -
CDR3: CASSYYGVGNTEAFF
DNA: TGTGCCAGCAGTTACTACGGGGTGGGGAACACTGAAGCTTTCTTT

V: TRBV27
D: -
J: TRBJ1-5
size: many
CDR3: CAAGGNQPQHF
DNA: TGTGCCGCAGGGGGCAATCAGCCCCAGCATTTT

V: TRBV20-1
D: TRBD1
J: TRBJ1-4
size: -
CDR3: CSAPTGGGEKLFF
DNA: TGCAGTGCGCCGACAGGGGGTGGTGAAAAACTGTTTTTT

V: TRBV13
D: TRBD1
J: TRBJ2-7
size: -
CDR3: CASTLGRGSYEQYF
DNA: TGTGCCAGCACCTTGGGCAGGGGGTCCTACGAGCAGTACTTC

V: TRBV27
D: TRBD2
J: TRBJ2-5
size: -
CDR3: CASSSLAAQETQYF
DNA: TGTGCCAGCAGTTCACTAGCGGCACAAGAGACCCAGTACTTC

V: TRBV2
D: TRBD2
J: TRBJ2-1
size: many
CDR3: CASSGSSGRGNEQFF
DNA: TGTGCCAGCAGTGGATCTAGCGGGAGGGGGAATGAGCAGTTCTTC

V: TRBV28
D: TRBD2
J: TRBJ2-7
size: -
CDR3: CASRLAGSSYEQYF
DNA: TGTGCCAGCAGGCTAGCGGGAAGCTCCTACGAGCAGTACTTC

V: TRBV5-6
D: TRBD1
J: TRBJ2-2
size: many
CDR3: CASSSFGQGRNTGELFF
DNA: TGTGCCAGCAGCTCGTTTGGACAGGGCCGAAACACCGGGGAGCTGTTTTTT

V: TRBV1
D: -
J: TRBJ2-7
size: few
CDR3: CTSSQDDQVPSEQYF
DNA: TGCACCAGCAGCCAAGATGATCAGGTTCCTAGCGAGCAGTACTTC

V: TRBV7-2
D: TRBD1
J: TRBJ1-1
size: -
CDR3: CASSFKTGRMNTEAFF
DNA: TGTGCCAGCAGCTTTAAGACAGGGAGAATGAACACTGAAGCTTTCTTT

V: TRBV10-3
D: TRBD2
J: TRBJ2-1
size: many
CDR3: CAISPGLVGEQFF
DNA: TGTGCCATCAGTCCGGGACTAGTGGGGGAGCAGTTCTTC

V: TRBV9
D: TRBD2
J: TRBJ2-7
size: many
CDR3: CASSVGSAGGSYEQYF
DNA: TGTGCCAGCAGCGTAGGAAGCGCGGGGGGCTCCTACGAGCAGTACTTC

V: TRBV20-1
D: -
J: TRBJ2-7
size: many
CDR3: CSAFRVEQYF
DNA: TGCAGTGCTTTCCGCGTCGAGCAGTACTTC

V: TRBV20-1
D: -
J: TRBJ2-1
size: -
CDR3: CSAADWRSYNEQFF
DNA: TGCAGTGCTGCCGACTGGCGCTCTTACAATGAGCAGTTCTTC

V: TRBV5-6
D: -
J: TRBJ2-4
size: many
CDR3: CASNSGLAKNIQYF
DNA: TGTGCCAGTAACTCGGGTTTAGCCAAAAACATTCAGTACTTC

V: TRBV6-2/TRBV6-3
D: TRBD1
J: TRBJ2-7
size: few
CDR3: CASSYSQGAASYEQYF
DNA: TGTGCCAGCAGTTACTCACAGGGGGCGGCCTCCTACGAGCAGTACTTC

V: TRBV7-9
D: -
J: TRBJ2-7
size: -
CDR3: CASSNLIGASLTPYEQYF
DNA: TGTGCCAGCAGCAACTTGATTGGGGCCTCGCTGACACCCTACGAGCAGTACTTC

V: TRBV4-1
D: -
J: TRBJ1-2
size: many
CDR3: CASSQGPGGSYGYTF
DNA: TGCGCCAGCAGCCAAGGGCCAGGCGGGAGCTATGGCTACACCTTC

V: TRBV14
D: -
J: TRBJ1-2
size: -
CDR3: CASSLIGVYGYTF
DNA: TGTGCCAGCAGCCTGATAGGAGTCTATGGCTACACCTTC

V: TRBV29-1
D: -
J: TRBJ2-5
size: few
CDR3: CSVEETQYF
DNA: TGCAGCGTTGAAGAGACCCAGTACTTC

V: TRBV7-2
D: -
J: TRBJ2-6
size: many
CDR3: CASSLGYAVLTF
DNA: TGTGCCAGCAGCTTGGGTTATGCCGTCCTGACTTTC

V: TRBV3-1
D: -
J: TRBJ1-1
size: few
CDR3: CASSQPGGITEAFF
DNA: TGTGCCAGCAGCCAACCCGGGGGCATCACTGAAGCTTTCTTT

V: TRBV29-1
D: -
J: TRBJ1-5
size: -
CDR3: CSSTRQPQHF
DNA: TGCAGCTCAACACGTCAGCCCCAGCATTTT

V: TRBV12-3/TRBV12-4
D: -
J: TRBJ2-7
size: -
CDR3: CASSSRGNEQYF
DNA: TGTGCCAGCAGTTCTAGGGGGAACGAGCAGTACTTC

V: TRBV6-1
D: -
J: TRBJ1-1
size: few
CDR3: CASSESTGSAFF
DNA: TGTGCCAGCAGTGAGTCGACCGGCTCCGCTTTCTTT